This T cell receptor (beta chain) comes out of a study of OX40 agonist ivuxolimab in advanced cancers. For the study at large: Patient treatment consisted of intravenous ivuxolimab administration every 2 weeks at 0.01 to 10 mg/kg. Study-level points and caveats: With doses of 0.1-3.0 mg/kg, partial responders showed among the lowest clonal expansion. The authors did not determine the antigen specificity of the expanded peripheral T cells. Averaging showed that CD8+ T cells had more expanded clones than CD4+ did.

The assay was immunoSEQ multiplex PCR, and TCRdb's table has in-frame clones only and misses some. The sample records some 66,000 clones, roughly 91% being singletons. This clone has only a few counts. What it binds is unknown. The CDR3 sequence is 15 residues long. Unmatched junction bases numbered 4, after V lost 3 bases and J lost 3 bases. Germline values: CDR1 KGHSH, CDR2 LQKENI. The clonotype was recovered from an adult with an advanced solid tumor such as melanoma, head and neck, liver or kidney cancer. The rearrangement joins TRBV18 to TRBJ1-5; 8 nucleotides line up with TRBD1. Here the sequenced sample was CD4+ or CD8+ T cells sorted from blood, taken in a trial of the OX40 agonist ivuxolimab. CDR3 residues: CASSPTGAYNQPQHF. The CDR3 bases are TGTGCCAGCTCACCGACAGGGGCGTACAATCAGCCCCAGCATTTT.